Sequencing of this TCR beta chain was carried out in a study of blood T cell repertoires in COVID-19. Study summary: The United States, Italy and Spain supplied acute and convalescent COVID-19 samples. PBMCs, B-cell-depleted T cells, or T cells were the source of the cDNA or gDNA that made up the material.

CDR1 is SGHRS, CDR2 YFSETQ, per germline. This CDR3 spans 14 amino acids. V dropped 1 base and J dropped 2 bases, with 8 bases sitting between them. Source study methods: Counts of nucleated cells, estimated from reference gene primer amplification, were obtained. The data were produced by immunoSEQ multiplex PCR, yet TCRdb's version contains in-frame clones alone and is incomplete. That table is the source of V, J and clone size, and D and trimming were worked out from the DNA. Found here are some 120,000 clones, approximately 90% of them singletons; the top ten hold 1.8%. The chain recombines TRBV5-1 with TRBJ2-3; perhaps TRBD1 as D (6 bases). The specimen sequenced was peripheral blood. The source is a human donor with active COVID-19. The donor label of this sample is uncertain. CDR3 loop: CASSLSGDTDTQYF. The CDR3 DNA reads TGCGCCAGCAGCTTGTCAGGGGACACAGATACGCAGTATTTT.